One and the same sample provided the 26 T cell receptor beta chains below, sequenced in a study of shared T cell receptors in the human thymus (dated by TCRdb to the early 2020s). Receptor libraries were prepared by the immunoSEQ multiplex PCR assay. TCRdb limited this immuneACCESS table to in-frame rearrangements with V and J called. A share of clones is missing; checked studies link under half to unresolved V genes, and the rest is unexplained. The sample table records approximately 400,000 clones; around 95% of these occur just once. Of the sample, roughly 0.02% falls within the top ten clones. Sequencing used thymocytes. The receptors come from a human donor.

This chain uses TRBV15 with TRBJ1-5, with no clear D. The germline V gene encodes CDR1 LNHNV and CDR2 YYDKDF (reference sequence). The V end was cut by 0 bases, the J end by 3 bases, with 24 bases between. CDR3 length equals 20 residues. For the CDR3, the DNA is TGTGCCACCAGCAGAGATGTAGGCATCGGGTTCGAGGTAAACAATCAGCCCCAGCATTTT. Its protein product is CATSRDVGIGFEVNNQPQHF.

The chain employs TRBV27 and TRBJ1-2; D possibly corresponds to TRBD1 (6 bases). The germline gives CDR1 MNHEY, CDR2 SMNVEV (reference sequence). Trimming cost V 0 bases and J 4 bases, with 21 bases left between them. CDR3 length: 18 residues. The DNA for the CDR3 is TGTGCCAGCAGTTTATCGAAGAATCCGGGGGGCCCCCTCTATGGCTACACCTTC. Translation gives CASSLSKNPGGPLYGYTF.

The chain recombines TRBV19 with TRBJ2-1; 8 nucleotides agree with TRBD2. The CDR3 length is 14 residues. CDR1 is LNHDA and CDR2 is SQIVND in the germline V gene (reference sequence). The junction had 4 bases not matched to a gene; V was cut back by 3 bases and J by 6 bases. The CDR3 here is CASSMAGGGNEQFF. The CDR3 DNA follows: TGTGCCAGTAGTATGGCGGGAGGAGGCAATGAGCAGTTCTTC.

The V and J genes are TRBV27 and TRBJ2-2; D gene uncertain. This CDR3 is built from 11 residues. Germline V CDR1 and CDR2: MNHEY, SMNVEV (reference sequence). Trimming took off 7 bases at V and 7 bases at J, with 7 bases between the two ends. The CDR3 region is CASTSDGELFF. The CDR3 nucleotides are TGTGCCAGCACCTCGGACGGGGAGCTGTTTTTT.

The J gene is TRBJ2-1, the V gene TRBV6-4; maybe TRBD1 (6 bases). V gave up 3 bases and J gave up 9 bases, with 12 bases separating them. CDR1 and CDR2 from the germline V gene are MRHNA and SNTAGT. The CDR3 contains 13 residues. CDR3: CASSEYRESEQFF. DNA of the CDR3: TGTGCCAGCAGTGAGTACAGGGAGAGTGAGCAGTTCTTC.

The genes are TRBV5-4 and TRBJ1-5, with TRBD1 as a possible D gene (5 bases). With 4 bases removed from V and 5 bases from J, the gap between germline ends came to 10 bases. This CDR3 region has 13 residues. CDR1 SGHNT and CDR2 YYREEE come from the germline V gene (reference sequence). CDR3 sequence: CASSPGTDQPQHF. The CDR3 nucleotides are TGTGCCAGCAGCCCAGGGACGGATCAGCCCCAGCATTTT.

This CDR3 is CASSRNHSSGRANEQFF. The DNA for the CDR3 is TGCGCCAGCAGCCGAAACCATTCTAGCGGGAGGGCCAATGAGCAGTTCTTC. The chain joins TRBV4-1 to TRBJ2-1; 12 positions match TRBD2. The ends lost 4 bases at V and 6 bases at J; junction bases unmatched: 10. CDR3 length: 17 amino acids. The germline gives CDR1 MGHRA, CDR2 YSYEKL.

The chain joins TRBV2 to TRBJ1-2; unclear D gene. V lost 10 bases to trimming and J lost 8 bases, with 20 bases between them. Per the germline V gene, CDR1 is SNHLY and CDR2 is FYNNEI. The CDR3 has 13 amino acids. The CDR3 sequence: CAKTGRTGRGYTF. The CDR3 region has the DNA TGTGCCAAAACGGGGAGGACCGGAAGAGGCTACACCTTC.

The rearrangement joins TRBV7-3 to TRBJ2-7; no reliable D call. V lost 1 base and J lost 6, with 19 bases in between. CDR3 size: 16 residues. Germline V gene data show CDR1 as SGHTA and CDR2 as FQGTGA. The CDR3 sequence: CASSLNPPAGPGEQYF. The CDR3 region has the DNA TGTGCCAGCAGCTTAAACCCCCCGGCAGGCCCGGGCGAGCAGTACTTC.

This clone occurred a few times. DNA for the CDR3: TGTGCCAGCAGTTCCGGGACAGGGACTGACGAGCAGTACTTC. Its protein product is CASSSGTGTDEQYF. This sequence joins TRBV27 and TRBJ2-7; 9 nucleotides agree with TRBD1. J gave up 5 bases and V 4 bases, and 6 bases lay outside the gene matches. The CDR3 extends over 14 amino acids. Germline V CDR1 and CDR2: MNHEY, SMNVEV (reference sequence).

The CDR3, as DNA: TGTGCCAGCAAGGGACTAGCGGGAAAGTTGGGCAATGAGCAGTTCTTC. Translation gives CASKGLAGKLGNEQFF. The chain carries TRBV6-6 and TRBJ2-1; 13 bases are shared with TRBD2. CDR1 and CDR2 from the germline V gene are MNHNY and SVGAGI (reference sequence). CDR3 length equals 16 residues. V lost 7 bases, J lost 6 bases, and 9 bases stayed unmatched.

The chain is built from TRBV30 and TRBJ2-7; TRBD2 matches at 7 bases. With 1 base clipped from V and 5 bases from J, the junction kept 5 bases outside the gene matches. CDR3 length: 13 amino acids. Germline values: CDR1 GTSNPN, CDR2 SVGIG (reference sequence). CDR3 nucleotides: TGTGCCTGGAGTGATCGCGGGAGAGACGAGCAGTACTTC. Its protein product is CAWSDRGRDEQYF.

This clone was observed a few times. The CDR3 region is CASNRIRGTSGNTIYF. The CDR3 DNA reads as TGTGCCAGCAACAGGATCAGGGGAACCTCTGGAAACACCATATATTTT. The chain employs TRBV28 and TRBJ1-3; weak D call: TRBD1 (6 bases). CDR3 length: 16 amino acids. Trimming shortened V by 7 bases and J by 0 bases, and 16 bases separated the two germline ends. Germline CDR1 is MDHEN and CDR2 is SYDVKM.

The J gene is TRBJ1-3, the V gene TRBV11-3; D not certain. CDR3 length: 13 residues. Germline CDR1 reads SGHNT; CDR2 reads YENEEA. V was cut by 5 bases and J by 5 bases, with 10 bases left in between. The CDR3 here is CASSQSPRNTIYF. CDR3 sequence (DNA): TGTGCCAGCAGCCAAAGTCCGAGAAACACCATATATTTT.

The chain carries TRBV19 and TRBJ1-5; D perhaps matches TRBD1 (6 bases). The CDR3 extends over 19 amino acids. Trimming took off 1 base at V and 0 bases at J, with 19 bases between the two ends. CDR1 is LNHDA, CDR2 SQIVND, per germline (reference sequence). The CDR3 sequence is CASSIVDQGHYYSNQPQHF. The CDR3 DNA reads TGTGCCAGTAGTATAGTTGATCAGGGGCACTACTATAGCAATCAGCCCCAGCATTTT.

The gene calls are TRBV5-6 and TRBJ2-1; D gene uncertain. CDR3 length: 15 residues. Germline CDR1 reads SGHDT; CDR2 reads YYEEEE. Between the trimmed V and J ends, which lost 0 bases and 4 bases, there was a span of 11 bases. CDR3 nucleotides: TGTGCCAGCAGCTTGGCTCGCGAGATTTACAATGAGCAGTTCTTC. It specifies CASSLAREIYNEQFF.

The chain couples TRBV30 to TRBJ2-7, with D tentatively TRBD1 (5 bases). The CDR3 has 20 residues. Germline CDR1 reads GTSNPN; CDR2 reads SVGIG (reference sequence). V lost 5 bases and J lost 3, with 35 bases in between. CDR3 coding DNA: TGTGCCTGGGGCCCACCCGCAGGCGAATACACAGGTTACCCTCACTACGAGCAGTACTTC. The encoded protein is CAWGPPAGEYTGYPHYEQYF.

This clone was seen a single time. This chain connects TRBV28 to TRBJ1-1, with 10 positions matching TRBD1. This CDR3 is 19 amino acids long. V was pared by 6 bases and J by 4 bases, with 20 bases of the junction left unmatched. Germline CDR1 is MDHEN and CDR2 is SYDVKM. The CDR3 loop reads CASSQPAPGTGDWSTEAFF. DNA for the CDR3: TGTGCCAGCAGCCAACCGGCCCCCGGGACAGGGGATTGGAGCACTGAAGCTTTCTTT.

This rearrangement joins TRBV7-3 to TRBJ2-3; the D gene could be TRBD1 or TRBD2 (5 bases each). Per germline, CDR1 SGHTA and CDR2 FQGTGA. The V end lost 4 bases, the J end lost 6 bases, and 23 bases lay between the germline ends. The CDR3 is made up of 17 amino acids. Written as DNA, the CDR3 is TGTGCCAGCAGCTCCGGGTCCAGAGCTGGGGCGGGCGATACGCAGTATTTT. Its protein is CASSSGSRAGAGDTQYF.

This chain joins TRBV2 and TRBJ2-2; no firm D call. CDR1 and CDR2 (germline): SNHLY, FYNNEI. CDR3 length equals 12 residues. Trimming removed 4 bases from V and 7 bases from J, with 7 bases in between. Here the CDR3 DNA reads TGTGCCAGCAGTGGATCCTACGGGGAGCTGTTTTTT. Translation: CASSGSYGELFF.

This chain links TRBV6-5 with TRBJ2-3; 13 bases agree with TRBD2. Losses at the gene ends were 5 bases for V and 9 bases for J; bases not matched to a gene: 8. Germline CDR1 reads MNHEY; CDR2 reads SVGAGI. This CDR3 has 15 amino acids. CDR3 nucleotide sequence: TGTGCCAGCAGTCTGACTAGCGGGAGGCCCTGGACGCAGTATTTT. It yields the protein CASSLTSGRPWTQYF.

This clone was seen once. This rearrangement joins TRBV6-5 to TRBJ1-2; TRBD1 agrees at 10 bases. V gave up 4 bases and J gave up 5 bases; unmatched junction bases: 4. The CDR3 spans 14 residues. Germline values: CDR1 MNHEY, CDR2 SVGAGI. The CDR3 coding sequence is TGTGCCAGCAGTTTGGGACAGGGGAGGTATGGCTACACCTTC. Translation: CASSLGQGRYGYTF.

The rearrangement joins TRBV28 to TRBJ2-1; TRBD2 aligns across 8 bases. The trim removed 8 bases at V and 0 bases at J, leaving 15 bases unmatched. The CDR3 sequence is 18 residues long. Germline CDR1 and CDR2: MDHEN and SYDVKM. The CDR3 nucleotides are TGTGCCAGCTCAGTTCTCAGACTAGCGACGAGCTCCTACAATGAGCAGTTCTTC. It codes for CASSVLRLATSSYNEQFF. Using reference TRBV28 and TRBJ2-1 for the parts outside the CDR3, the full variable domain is DVKVTQSSRYLVKRTGEKVFLECVQDMDHENMFWYRQDPGLGLRLIYFSYDVKMKEKGDIPEGYSVSREKKERFSLILESASTNQTSMYLCASSVLRLATSSYNEQFFGPGTRLTVL.

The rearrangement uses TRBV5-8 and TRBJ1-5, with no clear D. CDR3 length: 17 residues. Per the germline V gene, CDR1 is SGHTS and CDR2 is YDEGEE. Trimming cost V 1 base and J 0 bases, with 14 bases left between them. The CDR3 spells CASSLFQGSHSNQPQHF. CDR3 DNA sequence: TGTGCCAGCAGCTTGTTCCAAGGATCACATAGCAATCAGCCCCAGCATTTT.

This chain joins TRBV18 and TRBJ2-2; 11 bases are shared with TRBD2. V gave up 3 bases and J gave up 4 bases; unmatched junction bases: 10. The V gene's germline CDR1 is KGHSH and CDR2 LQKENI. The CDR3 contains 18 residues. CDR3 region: CASSPTSGSPAATGELFF. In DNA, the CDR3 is TGTGCCAGCTCACCTACTAGCGGGAGTCCCGCCGCCACCGGGGAGCTGTTTTTT.

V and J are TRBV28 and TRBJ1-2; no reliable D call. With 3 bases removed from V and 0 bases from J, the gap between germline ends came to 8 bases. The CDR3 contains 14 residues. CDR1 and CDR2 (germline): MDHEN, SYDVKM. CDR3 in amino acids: CASSFQATNYGYTF. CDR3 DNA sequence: TGTGCCAGCAGTTTTCAGGCTACTAACTATGGCTACACCTTC.